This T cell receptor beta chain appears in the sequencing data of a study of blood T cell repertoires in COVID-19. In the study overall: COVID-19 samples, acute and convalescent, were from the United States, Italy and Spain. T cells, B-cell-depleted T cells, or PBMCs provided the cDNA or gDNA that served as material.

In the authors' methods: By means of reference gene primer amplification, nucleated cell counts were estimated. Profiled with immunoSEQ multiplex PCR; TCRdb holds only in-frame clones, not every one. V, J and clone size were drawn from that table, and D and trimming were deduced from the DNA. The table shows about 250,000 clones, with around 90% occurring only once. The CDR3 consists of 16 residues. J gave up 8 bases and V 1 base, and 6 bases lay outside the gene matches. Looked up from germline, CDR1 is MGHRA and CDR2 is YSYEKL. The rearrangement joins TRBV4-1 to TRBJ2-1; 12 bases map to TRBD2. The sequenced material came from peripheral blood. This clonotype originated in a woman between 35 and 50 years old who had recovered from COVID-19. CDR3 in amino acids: CASSQGQTSGRDEQFF. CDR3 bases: TGCGCCAGCAGCCAAGGCCAGACTAGCGGGAGAGATGAGCAGTTCTTC.